This paragraph covers one T cell receptor (beta chain) sequence. Original methodology: Using reference gene primer amplification, nucleated cell counts were estimated. The protocol was immunoSEQ multiplex PCR, while the TCRdb copy is restricted to in-frame clones and leaves out a portion. V and J calls and clone size are given by that table; D and trimming were obtained from the DNA. The sample includes roughly 300,000 clones, around 87% seen only once; the top ten take about 1.4%. CDR3 size: 13 residues. Trimming removed 7 bases from V and 5 bases from J; junction bases left unmatched: 8. Germline assignment: CDR1 SQVTM and CDR2 ANQGSEA. The data were taken from a study of blood T cell repertoires in COVID-19. Study as a whole: Samples taken during acute and convalescent COVID-19 were collected in the United States, Italy and Spain. PBMCs, B-cell-depleted T cells, or T cells were the source of the cDNA or gDNA that made up the material.

This TCR was sampled from a woman aged 40 to 49 who had recovered from COVID-19. Sequenced: peripheral blood. This chain connects TRBV29-1 to TRBJ1-3; TRBD1 matches at 7 bases. The CDR3 DNA reads as TGCAGCGGGAAGAAAGGGGGCCGAAACACCATATATTTT. It yields the protein CSGKKGGRNTIYF.